This T cell receptor (beta chain) was sequenced in a study of blood T cell repertoires in COVID-19. Study-level background: Samples came from the United States, Italy and Spain, spanning acute and convalescent COVID-19. In each case, the material was cDNA or gDNA derived from T cells, B-cell-depleted T cells, or PBMCs.

Sequencing was performed with immunoSEQ multiplex PCR; in TCRdb, only in-frame clones are kept and a portion is missing. The sample lists about 310,000 clones; 80% to 90% were seen once. This clone appeared a single time. From germline, CDR1 is SGHDT and CDR2 YYEEEE. The CDR3 loop spans 12 amino acids. V shed 3 bases and J 11 bases; nucleotides not matched to a gene: 4. The V call is TRBV5-6, the J call TRBJ1-1, with 10 bases identical to TRBD1. This receptor was obtained from a man between 50 and 59 years old with active or convalescent COVID-19. The specimen was peripheral blood. This CDR3 reads CASSSGQGGAFF. Written as DNA, the CDR3 is TGTGCCAGCAGCTCTGGACAGGGGGGGGCTTTCTTT.